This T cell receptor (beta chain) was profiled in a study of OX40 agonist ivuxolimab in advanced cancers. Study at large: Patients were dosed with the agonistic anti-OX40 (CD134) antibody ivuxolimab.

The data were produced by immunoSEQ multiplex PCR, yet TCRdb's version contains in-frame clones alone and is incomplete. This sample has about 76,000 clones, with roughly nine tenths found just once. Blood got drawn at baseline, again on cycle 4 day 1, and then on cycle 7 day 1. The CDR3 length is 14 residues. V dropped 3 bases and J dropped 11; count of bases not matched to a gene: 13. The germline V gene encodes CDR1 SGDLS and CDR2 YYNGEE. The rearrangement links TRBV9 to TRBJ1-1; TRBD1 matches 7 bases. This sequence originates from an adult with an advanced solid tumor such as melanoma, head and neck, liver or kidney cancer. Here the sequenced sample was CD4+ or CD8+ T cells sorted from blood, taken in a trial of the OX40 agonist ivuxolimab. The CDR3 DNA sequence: TGTGCCAGCAGCGCTAAGACAGGGCCCGGTGGGGCTTTCTTT. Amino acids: CASSAKTGPGGAFF.